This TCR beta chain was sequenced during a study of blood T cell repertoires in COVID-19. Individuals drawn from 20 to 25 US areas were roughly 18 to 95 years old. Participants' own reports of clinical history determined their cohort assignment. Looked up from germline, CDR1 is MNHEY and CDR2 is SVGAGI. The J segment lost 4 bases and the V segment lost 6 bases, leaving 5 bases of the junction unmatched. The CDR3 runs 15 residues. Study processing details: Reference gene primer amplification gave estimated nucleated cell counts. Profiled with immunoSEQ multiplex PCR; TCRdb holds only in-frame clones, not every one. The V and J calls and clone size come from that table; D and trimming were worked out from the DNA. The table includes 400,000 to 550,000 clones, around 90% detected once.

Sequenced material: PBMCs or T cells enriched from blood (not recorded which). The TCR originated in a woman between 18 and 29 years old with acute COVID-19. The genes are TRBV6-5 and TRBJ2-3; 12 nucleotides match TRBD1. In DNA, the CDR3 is TGTGCCAGCAGAACGGGACAGGGGGCATCAGATACGCAGTATTTT. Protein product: CASRTGQGASDTQYF.